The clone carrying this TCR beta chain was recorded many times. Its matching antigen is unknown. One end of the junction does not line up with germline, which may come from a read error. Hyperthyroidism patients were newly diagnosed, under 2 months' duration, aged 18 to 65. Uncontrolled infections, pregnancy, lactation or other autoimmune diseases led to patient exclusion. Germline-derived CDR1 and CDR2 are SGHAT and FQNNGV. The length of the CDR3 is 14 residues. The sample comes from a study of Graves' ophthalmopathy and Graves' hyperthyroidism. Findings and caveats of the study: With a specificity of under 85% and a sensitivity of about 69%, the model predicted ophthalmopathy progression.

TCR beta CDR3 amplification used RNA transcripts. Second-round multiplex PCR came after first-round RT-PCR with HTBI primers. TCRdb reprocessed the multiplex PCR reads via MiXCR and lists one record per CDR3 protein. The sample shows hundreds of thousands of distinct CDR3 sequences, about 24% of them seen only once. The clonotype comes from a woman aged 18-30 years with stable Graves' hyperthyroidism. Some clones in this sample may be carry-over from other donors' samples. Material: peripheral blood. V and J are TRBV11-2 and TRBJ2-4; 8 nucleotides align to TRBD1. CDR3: CASSWTGIKNIKYF. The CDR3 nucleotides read TGTGCCAGCAGCTGGACAGGGATTAAGAACATTAAGTACTTC. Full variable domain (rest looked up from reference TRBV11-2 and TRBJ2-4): EAGVAQSPRYKIIEKRQSVAFWCNPISGHATLYWYQQILGQGPKLLIQFQNNGVVDDSQLPKDRFSAERLKGVDSTLKIQPAKLEDSAVYLCASSWTGIKNIKYFGAGTRLSVL.